The next 2 T cell receptor beta chains were all read from a single sample in a study of T cells in Graves' hyperthyroidism and ophthalmopathy. The TCR beta CDR3 regions underwent amplification using RNA transcripts as the source. In the first-round RT-PCR of the TCR CDR3, the HTBI primer set was used. MiXCR was run by TCRdb on the multiplex PCR reads, yielding one entry per CDR3 protein. The data show some 350,000 distinct CDR3 sequences, less than 20% seen once. Source material: blood. The receptors originated from a woman aged 18-35 years with Graves' hyperthyroidism that later progressed to Graves' ophthalmopathy.

This chain joins TRBV4-1 and TRBJ1-2; 7 positions agree with TRBD1. This CDR3 is built from 16 residues. The germline CDR1 and CDR2 sequences are MGHRA and YSYEKL. With 6 bases clipped from V and 0 bases from J, the junction kept 10 bases outside the gene matches. The CDR3 nucleotides read TGCGCCAGCAGATCTTCCGGGACAGAAGCTAACTATGGCTACACCTTC. As protein: CASRSSGTEANYGYTF.

This clonotype was picked up a small number of times. The J gene is TRBJ2-7, the V gene TRBV2, with 7 bases that match TRBD2. Germline lookup yields CDR1 SNHLY and CDR2 FYNNEI. J was trimmed by 1 base and V by 6 bases; bases with no gene match: 12. This CDR3 is 16 amino acids long. CDR3 amino acids: CASRASLAVVSYEQYF. As DNA, the CDR3 is TGTGCCAGCAGGGCCTCCCTAGCGGTAGTTTCCTACGAGCAGTACTTC.